This T cell receptor (beta chain) was retrieved from a study of blood T cell repertoires in COVID-19. Study-level information: Donors in the United States, Italy and Spain gave samples during acute or convalescent COVID-19. PBMCs, B-cell-depleted T cells, or T cells provided the cDNA or gDNA that made up the material.

Authors' data handling: Estimates of nucleated cell counts were drawn from the amplification of reference gene primers. Sequenced by immunoSEQ multiplex PCR; TCRdb stores in-frame clones only, minus some. V and J calls and clone size are as listed in that table; D and trimming were resolved from the DNA. The table records approximately 240,000 clones, roughly 80% of them present only once. The sequencing sample was made of peripheral blood. This TCR was sampled from a woman older than 75 with active or convalescent COVID-19.

CDR3: CASSSRIARRANVLTF. DNA for the CDR3: TGTGCCAGCAGTTCCCGGATAGCTCGACGGGCCAACGTCCTGACTTTC. The chain couples TRBV28 to TRBJ2-6; D is uncertain. The CDR3 loop spans 16 amino acids. V was clipped by 4 bases and J by 5 bases, with 15 bases between them. Per germline, CDR1 MDHEN and CDR2 SYDVKM.